This T cell receptor beta chain comes out of a study of T-cell memory formation after mild COVID-19 (dated by TCRdb to 2020 to 2023). For context, the study as a whole: Most TCR sequence clusters were specific to one of the two donors. In a couple of donors, T-cell clones that expanded and contracted after mild COVID-19 were followed by sequencing TCRalpha and TCRbeta repertoires longitudinally. The cohort comprised two young, previously healthy adult volunteers, one female and one male. Beyond this particular receptor, the publication reports: The detection of some responding clones in pre-infection memory suggests that pre-existing cross-reactive memory T cells joined the SARS-CoV-2 response. Whether the second-wave clones peaking on day 37 were SARS-CoV-2 specific was not confirmed. Only a couple of mild cases were covered by the study, and larger cohorts that include severe cases with pre-infection samples were considered necessary. Contracting CD4+ clones turned up mainly in the CM and EM memory subsets, whereas EMRA was where CD8+ clones were enriched. Clones contracting from day 15 to 85 had balanced CD4/CD8 phenotypes, while a second wave expanding from day 15 to 37 was biased towards CD4+.

Unmatched junction bases come to 2, with V trimmed by 1 base and J by 1 base. In the germline V gene, CDR1 corresponds to MGHDK and CDR2 to SYGVNS. There are 15 amino acids in the CDR3, from cysteine to phenylalanine inclusive. The entry retains the CDR3 DNA only, 45 bases that are in frame from base 1. As concerns this clonotype: Its cognate antigen has yet to be identified. There are no base qualities to consult, and no much larger clone falls within one base.

Sequencer: Illumina NovaSeq 6000. cDNA libraries for TCRalpha and TCRbeta were prepared by 5'RACE using constant-segment primers, with sample barcodes and unique molecular identifiers added. Trizol reagent was used to extract RNA from every sample. Amplification of the libraries took two PCR steps, and the second step added a second sample barcode plus Illumina TruSeq adapters. Sequencing of the libraries was done on an Illumina NovaSeq, producing 2 x 150 bp paired-end reads. The source study handled its data this way. The reads were demultiplexed and collapsed into UMI-guided consensus sequences using migec v1.2.7. Using mixcr v2.1.11, UMI consensuses were aligned to TRA and TRB V and J templates and then assembled into clonotypes. A clonotype was counted as expanded or contracted only if both edgeR and NoisET called the change significant, with noise models trained on biological replicates. For edgeR calls, the cutoffs were a false discovery rate-adjusted p below 0.01 and a log2 fold-change threshold of 1. As an exploratory analysis of dynamics, max-normalized trajectories of the 1000 most abundant clonotypes were examined with PCA combined with hierarchical clustering. Separately sequenced CD4+ and CD8+ repertoires were used to assign a CD4 or CD8 phenotype to each responding clone. The public sequencing data were trimmed at Q25 with fastp and processed into clonotypes with MiXCR by TCRdb, which kept only in-frame beta chains. All rows with the same CDR3 protein become a single entry with the most common DNA and genes. TCRdb assigned the V and J calls; the authors' analysis was not used. Across this sample there are almost 350,000 distinct CDR3 sequences, with around a fifth seen only once. The top ten constitute around 20% of the sample.

Ficoll-Paque density gradient centrifugation was used to isolate PBMCs. The receptor comes from a man in his late teens or twenties who had mild COVID-19 (a few samples of this study predate the infection). The sample titles of this study are shuffled in the database, so cell type and time point are left out; the donor was told from shared clones. Sample: PBMCs or a T cell subset sorted from them (not recorded which). The rearranged segments are TRBV25-1 and TRBJ2-3; 7 middle bases align to TRBD2. The DNA is TGTGCCAGCAGTGAATTTCGGGGGGGCACAGATACGCAGTATTTT. The resulting protein is CASSEFRGGTDTQYF.